Shown below are 20 T cell receptor beta chains from a single sample sequenced in a study of regulatory T cells in long-lasting Graves disease. Construction of the TCR beta libraries employed iRepertoire HTBI primers in conjunction with Arm-PCR of CDR3 regions. TCRdb processed the multiplex PCR reads anew with MiXCR; each CDR3 protein has one entry. Among approximately 690,000 distinct CDR3 sequences listed, around 32% were seen once. Time point in this sample: persistent/refractory GD, antithyroid drugs over 5 years with positive TRAb. Following extraction of RNA from PBMCs, that RNA was used to make the TCR library. The sequencing used peripheral blood mononuclear cells (PBMCs), collected when the disease was refractory, from a patient treated with antithyroid drugs. Every receptor here comes from a female donor with Graves disease.

This clonotype showed up just a few times. The chain joins TRBV18 to TRBJ1-1; D not resolved. V gave up 2 bases and J gave up 1 base, with 11 bases separating them. CDR1 is KGHSH, CDR2 LQKENI, per germline. The CDR3 is made up of 15 amino acids. The CDR3 bases are TGTGCCAGCTCACCATATAGTTCCCAGAACACTGAAGCTTTCTTT. Translation: CASSPYSSQNTEAFF.

This clonotype was seen a few times. This rearrangement joins TRBV29-1 to TRBJ1-1, with TRBD1 as a possible D gene (5 bases). The CDR3 contains 13 residues. Germline V gives CDR1 SQVTM, CDR2 ANQGSEA. Trimming removed 7 bases from V and 4 bases from J, with 16 bases in between. CDR3 protein: CSGDQGGGTEAFF. CDR3 bases: TGCAGCGGGGATCAGGGAGGTGGCACTGAAGCTTTCTTT.

The chain recombines TRBV25-1 with TRBJ2-2; weak D call: TRBD2 (5 bases). Per the germline V gene, CDR1 is MGHDK and CDR2 is SYGVNS. Trimming pared 2 bases from V and 6 bases from J, leaving 16 bases between. The CDR3 runs 16 residues. CDR3 DNA: TGTGCCAGCAGTGAAGGAGGACTTATTGAGCCCGGGGAGCTGTTTTTT. Amino acids: CASSEGGLIEPGELFF.

A few counts support this clonotype. The rearrangement joins TRBV9 to TRBJ1-2; the D is unclear. The CDR3 loop spans 13 amino acids. Deletions cut 2 bases from V and 8 bases from J, with 13 bases between. Germline V gene sequence: CDR1 SGDLS, CDR2 YYNGEE. CDR3 in DNA: TGTGCCAGCAGCGTGGTTGCCGGCCTAGGCTACACCTTC. It codes for CASSVVAGLGYTF.

Note on this clonotype: One base separates it from a far larger clone, so it is likely a read error. The V and J genes are TRBV6-2 or TRBV6-3 and TRBJ1-2; perhaps TRBD1 as D (5 bases). V gave up 8 bases and J gave up 3 bases, with 7 bases separating them. Germline assignment: CDR1 MNHEY and CDR2 SVGEGT. CDR3 length equals 11 residues. CDR3 sequence: CASPGHYGYTF. The DNA of the CDR3 is TGTGCCAGCCCGGGACACTATGGCTACACCTTC.

The chain employs TRBV30 and TRBJ1-2, with a tentative D call TRBD1 (5 bases). The CDR3 is 13 amino acids. With 4 bases removed from V and 7 bases from J, the gap between germline ends came to 16 bases. The germline V gene has CDR1 GTSNPN and CDR2 SVGIG (reference sequence). The chain's CDR3 is CAWTLTAWGGYTF. CDR3 in DNA: TGTGCCTGGACCCTGACAGCCTGGGGTGGCTACACCTTC.

This clonotype was seen ten or more times. The rearrangement links TRBV12-3 or TRBV12-4 to TRBJ2-5; TRBD1 matches at 9 bases. The V gene end was trimmed by 4 bases and the J gene end by 2 bases; junction bases not matched to a gene: 11. There are 17 residues in the CDR3. DNA of the CDR3: TGTGCCAGCAGTTCCGGACAGGGGAAGGGGCTGCAAGAGACCCAGTACTTC. It is translated as CASSSGQGKGLQETQYF.

This clonotype was observed a handful of times. The chain joins TRBV10-3 to TRBJ2-5, with D perhaps being TRBD1 or TRBD2 (6 bases each). Germline V gene lookup returns CDR1 ENHRY and CDR2 SYGVKD. The CDR3 is 13 residues long. The V gene lost 6 bases and the J gene lost 4 bases, with 12 bases spanning the gap. CDR3 in DNA: TGTGCCATCAGGGGGGGCGCACGAGAGACCCAGTACTTC. As protein: CAIRGGARETQYF.

This clonotype was observed a handful of times. V and J are TRBV9 and TRBJ1-1, with D unclear. The CDR3 sequence is 14 residues long. CDR1 SGDLS and CDR2 YYNGEE come from the germline V gene. The V gene lost 3 bases and the J gene lost 5 bases, with 14 bases spanning the gap. The CDR3 is CASSGYPGETEAFF. CDR3 nucleotides: TGTGCCAGCAGCGGTTACCCAGGCGAGACTGAAGCTTTCTTT. The full variable domain, in which reference TRBV9 and TRBJ1-1 provide the parts outside the CDR3, is DSGVTQTPKHLITATGQRVTLRCSPRSGDLSVYWYQQSLDQGLQFLIQYYNGEERAKGNILERFSAQQFPDLHSELNLSSLELGDSALYFCASSGYPGETEAFFGQGTRLTVV.

This clonotype was found a few times. V and J are TRBV28 and TRBJ1-6, with TRBD1 matching over 10 bases. The CDR3 is 17 amino acids. Trimming cost V 2 bases and J 8 bases; bases outside gene matches: 9. Germline CDR1 is MDHEN and CDR2 is SYDVKM. CDR3 DNA: TGTGCCAGCAGTTTACCCCTTACTGGGACAGGGGATTCACCCCTCCACTTT. Translating gives CASSLPLTGTGDSPLHF.

In this sample, this clonotype turned up a few times. Written as DNA, the CDR3 is TGTGCCAGCAGTCCCGGGACAGGGGGCTCCCTGACTTTC. Encoded protein: CASSPGTGGSLTF. The rearrangement joins TRBV27 to TRBJ2-6; 12 bases map to TRBD1. This CDR3 is 13 amino acids long. In germline, CDR1 is MNHEY, CDR2 SMNVEV (reference sequence). J lost 15 bases, V lost 5 bases, and 5 bases had no gene match.

In this sample, this clonotype turned up a few times. The V gene is TRBV9, the J gene TRBJ2-7; 8 nucleotides match TRBD1. The CDR3 sequence is 14 residues long. V lost 4 bases to trimming and J lost 6 bases; unmatched junction nucleotides: 9. In germline, CDR1 is SGDLS, CDR2 YYNGEE. In DNA form, the CDR3 reads TGTGCCAGCAGCAACGGACAGGGCCGGGTCGAGCAGTACTTC. Encoded protein: CASSNGQGRVEQYF.

The V call is TRBV5-1, the J call TRBJ1-4; TRBD1 is a possible D gene (5 bases). Germline CDR1 SGHRS, CDR2 YFSETQ. The V end lost 3 bases, the J end lost 10 bases, and 19 bases lay between the germline ends. The CDR3 extends over 15 amino acids. The CDR3 protein is CASSWGRDSGGKLFF. The CDR3 DNA reads TGCGCCAGCAGCTGGGGCCGGGACTCCGGAGGAAAACTGTTTTTT. Looking up the rest from reference TRBV5-1 and TRBJ1-4 gives the full variable domain: KAGVTQTPRYLIKTRGQQVTLSCSPISGHRSVSWYQQTPGQGLQFLFEYFSETQRNKGNFPGRFSGRQFSNSRSEMNVSTLELGDSALYLCASSWGRDSGGKLFFGSGTQLSVL.

At least ten counts were recorded for this clonotype. The rearrangement uses TRBV24-1 and TRBJ1-2; D is perhaps TRBD1 (5 bases). CDR3 length: 14 residues. V dropped 4 bases and J dropped 5 bases, with 13 bases sitting between them. Germline CDR1 reads KGHDR; CDR2 reads SFDVKD. The CDR3 nucleotides read TGTGCCACCAGTGAACCAGGGTTGGAGTATGGCTACACCTTC. Encoded protein: CATSEPGLEYGYTF.

This clonotype was detected ten times or more. The gene calls are TRBV28 and TRBJ1-2; D gene uncertain. The CDR3 spans 12 residues. V gave up 7 bases and J gave up 3 bases, with 9 bases separating them. Germline-derived CDR1 and CDR2 are MDHEN and SYDVKM. The DNA of the CDR3 is TGTGCCAGCACCTTAGGGCACTATGGCTACACCTTC. As protein: CASTLGHYGYTF.

The V call is TRBV19, the J call TRBJ2-5, with 12 positions matching TRBD2. The CDR3 sequence is 18 residues long. Germline-derived CDR1 and CDR2 are LNHDA and SQIVND (reference sequence). V lost 5 bases, J lost 4 bases, and 14 bases stayed unmatched. The CDR3 sequence: CASSVRPGLAGPRETQYF. In DNA, the CDR3 is TGTGCCAGTAGTGTTCGCCCCGGACTAGCGGGACCCCGAGAGACCCAGTACTTC.

This sequence joins TRBV15 and TRBJ2-5, with 11 bases identical to TRBD1. Germline V gives CDR1 LNHNV, CDR2 YYDKDF (reference sequence). The trim removed 3 bases at V and 7 bases at J, leaving 7 bases unmatched. This CDR3 has 15 amino acids. Here the CDR3 reads CATSSRRTGGWTQYF. CDR3 nucleotide sequence: TGTGCCACCAGCAGCCGTCGGACAGGGGGCTGGACCCAGTACTTC. The full variable domain, with the rest looked up from reference TRBV15 and TRBJ2-5, is DAMVIQNPRYQVTQFGKPVTLSCSQTLNHNVMYWYQQKSSQAPKLLFHYYDKDFNNEADTPDNFQSRRPNTSFCFLDIRSPGLGDTAMYLCATSSRRTGGWTQYFGPGTRLLVL.

This rearrangement joins TRBV7-9 to TRBJ2-7, with 8 bases aligning to TRBD2. V lost 8 bases, J lost 2 bases, and 11 bases stayed unmatched. CDR1 is SEHNR and CDR2 is FQNEAQ in the germline V gene (reference sequence). The CDR3 totals 15 residues. CDR3 nucleotides: TGTGCCAGCGTAGGCGGGGGGAACCTCGCCTACGAGCAGTACTTC. Amino acid sequence: CASVGGGNLAYEQYF.

V gene TRBV7-3 combines with J gene TRBJ2-7, with 8 bases aligning to TRBD1. The CDR3 has 13 residues. Per the germline V gene, CDR1 is SGHTA and CDR2 is FQGTGA. The junction had 6 bases not matched to a gene; V was cut back by 6 bases and J by 5 bases. In DNA form, the CDR3 reads TGTGCCAGCAGTCCGGACAGGGCCCACGAGCAGTACTTC. Residues: CASSPDRAHEQYF.

A remark on this clonotype: Since a much larger clone is just one base distant, this may be a read error. The CDR3 is CASSLAGGRILPRSYEQYF. CDR3 nucleotide sequence: TGTGCCAGCAGCTTAGCAGGGGGACGCATACTACCCCGCTCCTACGAGCAGTACTTC. This chain links TRBV11-2 with TRBJ2-7, with 7 bases fitting TRBD1. The CDR3 has 19 amino acids. CDR1 is SGHAT and CDR2 is FQNNGV in the germline V gene. J was trimmed by 0 bases and V by 1 base; bases with no gene match: 15.